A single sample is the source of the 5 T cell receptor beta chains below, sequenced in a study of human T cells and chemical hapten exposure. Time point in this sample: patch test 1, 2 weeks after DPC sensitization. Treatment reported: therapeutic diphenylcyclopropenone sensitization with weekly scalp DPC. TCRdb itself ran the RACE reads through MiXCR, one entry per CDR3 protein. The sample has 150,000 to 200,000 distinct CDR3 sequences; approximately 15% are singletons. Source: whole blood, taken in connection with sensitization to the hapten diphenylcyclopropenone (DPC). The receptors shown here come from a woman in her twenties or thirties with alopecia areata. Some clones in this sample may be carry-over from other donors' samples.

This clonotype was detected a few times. The DNA for the CDR3 is TGCAGTGCTAGGGCAGGGGATGAAAAACTGTTTTTT. It yields the protein CSARAGDEKLFF. The V and J genes are TRBV20-1 and TRBJ1-4, with a weak D call TRBD1 (6 bases). The CDR3 consists of 12 residues. Looked up from germline, CDR1 is DFQATT and CDR2 is SNEGSKA (reference sequence). Trimming stripped 3 bases from V and 6 bases from J, with 8 bases between.

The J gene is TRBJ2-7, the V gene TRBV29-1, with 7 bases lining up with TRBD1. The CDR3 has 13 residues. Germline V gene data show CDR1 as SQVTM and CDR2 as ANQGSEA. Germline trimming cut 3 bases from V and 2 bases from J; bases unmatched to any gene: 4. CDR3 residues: CSVDTGTAYEQYF. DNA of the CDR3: TGCAGCGTTGATACTGGGACAGCCTACGAGCAGTACTTC.

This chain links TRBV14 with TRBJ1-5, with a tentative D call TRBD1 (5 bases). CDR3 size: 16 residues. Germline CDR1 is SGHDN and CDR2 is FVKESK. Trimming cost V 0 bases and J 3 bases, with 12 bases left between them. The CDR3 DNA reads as TGTGCCAGCAGCCAAGATGGCAGGGTTGACAATCAGCCCCAGCATTTT. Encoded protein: CASSQDGRVDNQPQHF.

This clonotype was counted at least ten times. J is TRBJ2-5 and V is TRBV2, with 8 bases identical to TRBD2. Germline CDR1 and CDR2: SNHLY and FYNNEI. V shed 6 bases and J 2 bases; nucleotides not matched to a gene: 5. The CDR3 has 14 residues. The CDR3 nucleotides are TGTGCCAGCAGGTGGAGCGGGGGACAAGAGACCCAGTACTTC. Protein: CASRWSGGQETQYF.

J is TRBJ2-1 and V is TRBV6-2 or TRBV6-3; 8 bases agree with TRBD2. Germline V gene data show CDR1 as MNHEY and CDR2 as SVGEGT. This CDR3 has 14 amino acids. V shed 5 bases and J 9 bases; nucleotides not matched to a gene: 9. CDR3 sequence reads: CASSRGGPRSEQFF. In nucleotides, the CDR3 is TGTGCCAGCAGTCGCGGGGGGCCTCGGAGTGAGCAGTTCTTC.